The clone carrying this TCR beta chain has ten or more counts. The CDR3 has 14 amino acids. V was clipped by 3 bases and J by 2 bases, with 10 bases between them. Investigators prepared the TCR beta libraries by applying iRepertoire HTBI primers and Arm-PCR of CDR3 regions. Each CDR3 protein gets one entry after TCRdb re-called the multiplex PCR reads with MiXCR. The sample gives around 500,000 distinct CDR3 sequences, about 16% of which show up once; 20% to 25% is in the top ten. The sample comes from a study of regulatory T cells in long-lasting Graves disease. Specified time point: newly diagnosed GD, antithyroid drugs for less than 3 months. PBMC RNA served as the TCR library source. This sample also appeared in a second study, on T cells in Graves' hyperthyroidism and ophthalmopathy.

The sample in question was peripheral blood mononuclear cells (PBMCs), obtained at new diagnosis, from a patient treated with antithyroid drugs. V usage is TRBV12-3 or TRBV12-4 and J usage is TRBJ1-1, with D possibly matching TRBD1 (5 bases). The TCR originated in a middle-aged woman with Graves disease. The DNA of the CDR3 is TGTGCCAGCAGTTTTGAGACAGCCAACACTGAAGCTTTCTTT. Protein sequence: CASSFETANTEAFF.